Sequencing of this T cell receptor beta chain was carried out in a study of early T cells in non-severe SARS-CoV-2 infection. Across the study: Bulk RNA from unsorted whole blood was sequenced; chains were unpaired. The study's findings and limits: Matching with VDJdb favored anti-spike CD8 responses (missing private and CD4 specificities).

The table lists this clonotype with a few counts. Antigen: not known. Tagging with unique molecular identifiers was applied to individual cDNA molecules. TCRdb fed the 5' RACE reads into MiXCR, producing one record per CDR3 protein. This table has around 44,000 distinct CDR3 sequences, 7% to 9% appearing once. CDR1 is SGHRS and CDR2 is YFSETQ in the germline V gene. V was clipped by 3 bases and J by 3 bases; unmatched bases: 6. This CDR3 region has 15 residues. Sample: whole blood. The gene calls are TRBV5-1 and TRBJ1-2; 9 bases agree with TRBD1. The origin of this receptor is an adult who was a healthcare worker with PCR-confirmed SARS-CoV-2 infection or an uninfected control (not recorded which). Here the CDR3 DNA reads TGCGCCAGCAGCTCCGGACAGGGGTCTTACTATGGCTACACCTTC. It codes for CASSSGQGSYYGYTF.